The 25 T cell receptor beta chains below were found in one sample sequenced in a study of CD8 T cells in Susac syndrome. It was with random hexamers that roughly 0.5 to 1 ug RNA was reverse transcribed. MiXCR, applied by TCRdb to the immunoSEQ multiplex PCR reads, yields one record per CDR3 protein. Of some 77,000 distinct CDR3 sequences in the sample, more than 85% were seen once. The sample consisted of CD4+ T cells from PBMCs. These receptors came from a human donor with Susac syndrome.

The gene calls are TRBV29-1 and TRBJ1-1; no definite D call. The germline V gene has CDR1 SQVTM and CDR2 ANQGSEA. The CDR3 has 11 residues. The germline V and J ends were trimmed by 4 bases and 3 bases, with 6 bases remaining between them. The chain's CDR3 is CSVGSDTEAFF. The CDR3 DNA sequence: TGCAGCGTTGGTTCGGACACTGAAGCTTTCTTT.

This chain uses TRBV29-1 with TRBJ2-7; 8 nucleotides match TRBD1. J gave up 0 bases and V 7 bases, and 11 bases lay outside the gene matches. The CDR3 sequence is 15 residues long. Germline loops: CDR1 SQVTM, CDR2 ANQGSEA. DNA of the CDR3: TGCAGCGCCATGGAGTGGACAGGGAACTCCTACGAGCAGTACTTC. The encoded protein is CSAMEWTGNSYEQYF.

The V gene is TRBV20-1, the J gene TRBJ2-1; TRBD2 aligns across 9 bases. Germline lookup yields CDR1 DFQATT and CDR2 SNEGSKA (reference sequence). With 2 bases clipped from V and 4 bases from J, the junction kept 6 bases outside the gene matches. CDR3 length: 15 residues. This chain's CDR3 is CSARPTSGVYNEQFF. DNA of the CDR3: TGCAGTGCTAGACCGACTAGCGGAGTGTACAATGAGCAGTTCTTC.

V is TRBV12-3 or TRBV12-4 and J is TRBJ2-1, with D possibly matching TRBD2 (5 bases). The CDR3 consists of 14 residues. V was trimmed by 6 bases and J by 6 bases, leaving 15 bases between them. The CDR3 is CASRKAETGNEQFF. The CDR3 DNA reads TGTGCCAGCAGAAAAGCGGAGACGGGCAATGAGCAGTTCTTC.

The chain employs TRBV20-1 and TRBJ2-3; perhaps TRBD2 as D (5 bases). The CDR3 length is 14 residues. The ends were cut back, 3 bases at V and 1 base at J, with 11 bases in the middle. Germline V gives CDR1 DFQATT, CDR2 SNEGSKA (reference sequence). CDR3 bases: TGCAGTGCTAGCTTCCTTAGCGGCACAGATACGCAGTATTTT. It yields the protein CSASFLSGTDTQYF.

The chain links TRBV7-2 to TRBJ2-7; the match to TRBD2 covers 10 bases. V was clipped by 5 bases and J by 4 bases; unmatched bases: 8. This CDR3 comprises 15 residues. Germline V lookup: CDR1 SGHTA, CDR2 FQGNSA. The CDR3 DNA sequence: TGTGCCAGCAGCCCCCTCCGGACTAGCGGTTACGAGCAGTACTTC. It is translated as CASSPLRTSGYEQYF.

This chain uses TRBV9 with TRBJ2-1, with D possibly TRBD2 on 5 matching bases. CDR3 length equals 17 residues. V shed 2 bases and J shed 4 bases, with 19 bases lying between them. Germline loops: CDR1 SGDLS, CDR2 YYNGEE. Here the CDR3 DNA reads TGTGCCAGCAGCGTTCGGGGTTCACGCTACACTTACAATGAGCAGTTCTTC. Its protein is CASSVRGSRYTYNEQFF.

This sequence joins TRBV7-2 and TRBJ1-2; D gene ambiguous. Germline V CDR1 and CDR2: SGHTA, FQGNSA. Trimming removed 1 base from V and 8 bases from J, with 8 bases in between. The CDR3 spans 12 residues. The CDR3 DNA sequence: TGTGCCAGCAGCTTAGTTGGGCGAGGCTACACCTTC. Protein product: CASSLVGRGYTF.

J is TRBJ2-5 and V is TRBV7-2; the match to TRBD1 covers 10 bases. The CDR3 runs 16 residues. Germline V gives CDR1 SGHTA, CDR2 FQGNSA. Trimming at V came to 5 bases and at J to 3 bases, leaving 9 bases not matched to a gene. The CDR3 is CASSRSTGTGEETQYF. The CDR3 nucleotides are TGTGCCAGCAGCCGTTCGACCGGGACAGGGGAAGAGACCCAGTACTTC. Full variable domain (missing parts from reference TRBV7-2 and TRBJ2-5): GAGVSQSPSNKVTEKGKDVELRCDPISGHTALYWYRQSLGQGLEFLIYFQGNSAPDKSGLPSDRFSAERTGGSVSTLTIQRTQQEDSAVYLCASSRSTGTGEETQYFGPGTRLLVL.

The rearrangement uses TRBV19 and TRBJ1-5; perhaps TRBD1 as D (5 bases). This CDR3 has 17 amino acids. The V end was cut by 8 bases, the J end by 0 bases, with 20 bases between. Germline loops: CDR1 LNHDA, CDR2 SQIVND (reference sequence). The CDR3 loop is CASRRNFGGDSNQPQHF. As DNA, the CDR3 is TGTGCCAGTCGACGAAACTTCGGGGGGGATAGCAATCAGCCCCAGCATTTT.

The chain links TRBV7-2 to TRBJ1-2, with unresolved D. Germline V CDR1 and CDR2: SGHTA, FQGNSA. This CDR3 is 13 amino acids long. The V end lost 3 bases, the J end lost 6 bases, and 11 bases lay between the germline ends. The CDR3 loop is CASSLLQSDGYTF. CDR3 DNA: TGTGCCAGCAGCTTGCTCCAGTCGGATGGCTACACCTTC.

The gene calls are TRBV11-2 and TRBJ1-5; no firm D call. V lost 1 base and J lost 1, with 8 bases in between. The CDR3 spans 15 residues. The germline V gene encodes CDR1 SGHAT and CDR2 FQNNGV. The CDR3 DNA is TGTGCCAGCAGCTTAGTGGGTGGGAGCAATCAGCCCCAGCATTTT. This encodes CASSLVGGSNQPQHF.

J is TRBJ1-5 and V is TRBV6-5, with 8 bases aligning to TRBD1. CDR3 length equals 14 residues. Per the germline V gene, CDR1 is MNHEY and CDR2 is SVGAGI. Unmatched junction bases numbered 5, after V lost 5 bases and J lost 5 bases. CDR3 bases: TGTGCCAGCAGTCGACAGGGGCCGGATCAGCCCCAGCATTTT. Residues: CASSRQGPDQPQHF.

CDR3 DNA: TGTGCCAGCAGCCGGGGGGGTCGAGAGACCCAGTACTTC. It translates to CASSRGGRETQYF. The chain has TRBV7-2 and TRBJ2-5; 8 bases line up with TRBD2. The CDR3 consists of 13 residues. The germline gives CDR1 SGHTA, CDR2 FQGNSA. J was trimmed by 4 bases and V by 5 bases; bases with no gene match: 3.

This chain links TRBV15 with TRBJ2-2, with D possibly matching TRBD2 (5 bases). This CDR3 spans 13 amino acids. From germline, CDR1 is LNHNV and CDR2 YYDKDF (reference sequence). Trimming cost V 4 bases and J 6 bases, with 9 bases left between them. Here the CDR3 DNA reads TGTGCCACCAGCAAAAGAGGGCCCGGGGAGCTGTTTTTT. It encodes CATSKRGPGELFF.

The rearrangement links TRBV29-1 to TRBJ1-2, with D possibly TRBD1 on 6 matching bases. Germline values: CDR1 SQVTM, CDR2 ANQGSEA. This CDR3 comprises 12 residues. Between the trimmed V and J ends, which lost 6 bases and 7 bases, there was a span of 15 bases. The CDR3 protein is CSVTGFFSGYTF. The CDR3 DNA sequence: TGCAGCGTCACAGGGTTCTTCAGTGGCTACACCTTC.

This chain joins TRBV9 and TRBJ2-2; D gene ambiguous. V was trimmed by 7 bases and J by 1 base, leaving 11 bases between them. The CDR3 covers 14 residues. Germline V CDR1 and CDR2: SGDLS, YYNGEE. The CDR3 region is CASRPTLNTGELFF. In nucleotides, the CDR3 is TGTGCCAGCCGTCCGACACTGAACACCGGGGAGCTGTTTTTT.

This chain uses TRBV18 with TRBJ2-6, with 8 bases identical to TRBD1. The CDR3 is made up of 16 amino acids. Germline CDR1 and CDR2: KGHSH and LQKENI. V was clipped by 3 bases and J by 0 bases; unmatched bases: 1. CDR3 region: CASSPDRVSGANVLTF. The CDR3, as DNA: TGTGCCAGCTCACCGGACAGGGTCTCTGGGGCCAACGTCCTGACTTTC.

V is TRBV6-4 and J is TRBJ2-3; tentative D call: TRBD2 (5 bases). Per germline, CDR1 MRHNA and CDR2 SNTAGT. The CDR3 runs 14 residues. Trimming removed 2 bases at V and 4 bases at J, with 10 bases between. The CDR3 DNA sequence: TGTGCCAGCAGTGACAGGTCGGGGTCAGATACGCAGTATTTT. Its protein product is CASSDRSGSDTQYF.

The chain joins TRBV20-1 to TRBJ1-1, with a weak D call TRBD1 (5 bases). The CDR3 has 14 residues. V was pared by 6 bases and J by 0 bases, with 14 bases between. CDR1 and CDR2 (germline): DFQATT, SNEGSKA (reference sequence). CDR3: CSAAKGLMNTEAFF. CDR3 nucleotide sequence: TGCAGTGCGGCAAAGGGGCTAATGAACACTGAAGCTTTCTTT.

As regards this clonotype: Mismatch with germline at one junction end may stem from a read error. The CDR3 DNA sequence: TGTGCCAGCAGCCTAGCGGGAGGAGGAAGGGAGCAGTTCTTC. This codes for CASSLAGGGREQFF. The chain links TRBV7-9 to TRBJ2-1; 11 nucleotides agree with TRBD2. Germline values: CDR1 SEHNR, CDR2 FQNEAQ (reference sequence). The CDR3 covers 14 residues.

This clonotype turned up a few times. The chain uses TRBV2 and TRBJ1-5, with D possibly TRBD1 on 6 matching bases. Germline-derived CDR1 and CDR2 are SNHLY and FYNNEI. The CDR3 runs to 14 residues. The V end lost 5 bases, the J end lost 4 bases, and 12 bases lay between the germline ends. CDR3 DNA: TGTGCCAGCAGTCTCCTTACAGGGAATCAGCCCCAGCATTTT. Its translation is CASSLLTGNQPQHF.

The chain recombines TRBV20-1 with TRBJ2-2; TRBD2 matches 8 bases. Germline assignment: CDR1 DFQATT and CDR2 SNEGSKA (reference sequence). The V and J ends lost 3 bases and 1 base, in that order; junction bases with no gene match: 10. The CDR3 loop spans 17 amino acids. The CDR3 region has the DNA TGCAGTGCTAGTCGTCCGCGGACTAGCCGGAACACCGGGGAGCTGTTTTTT. Amino acid sequence: CSASRPRTSRNTGELFF.

CDR3 nucleotides: TGTGCCAGCAGTTCACAGGGTTTAAAGGACGCTGGGGCCAACGTCCTGACTTTC. Translated, it gives CASSSQGLKDAGANVLTF. The chain employs TRBV28 and TRBJ2-6; possibly TRBD1 for D (6 bases). CDR1 MDHEN and CDR2 SYDVKM come from the germline V gene. Deletions cut 4 bases from V and 2 bases from J, with 18 bases between. The CDR3 extends over 18 amino acids.

This clonotype has just one count. The CDR3 region is CASTTGYDTEAFF. The DNA for the CDR3 is TGTGCCAGCACCACAGGGTACGACACTGAAGCTTTCTTT. V and J are TRBV6-1 and TRBJ1-1, with a possible D match to TRBD1 (6 bases). This CDR3 spans 13 amino acids. The V gene's germline CDR1 is MNHNS and CDR2 SASEGT. Trimming removed 7 bases at V and 3 bases at J, with 12 bases between.